This is a list of T cell receptor beta chains from one sample in a study of T cell changes during pregnancy in multiple sclerosis. Measured with immunoSEQ multiplex PCR; TCRdb has only the in-frame clones, and not every one. This table has about 80,000 clones, 89% appearing once. Sequenced here: peripheral blood, sampled before pregnancy. The receptors shown here come from a female donor with multiple sclerosis, enrolled in a pregnancy study. Both conserved end residues are part of each CDR3. A D gene is named only where the DNA matches it firmly. Clone size appears in some rows only: once, few, many, or a class for an expanded clone.

CDR3 protein	CDR3 DNA	clone size	J gene	V gene	D gene
CASRPTGNTEAFF	TGTGCCAGCAGGCCCACAGGGAACACTGAAGCTTTCTTT	few	TRBJ1-1	TRBV28	-
CASSYSGTYEQYF	TGTGCCAGCAGTTACTCCGGTACCTACGAGCAGTACTTC	-	TRBJ2-7	TRBV6-5	-
CASSLVIETWIF	TGTGCCAGCAGCTTAGTAATCGAGACTTGGATCTTC	-	TRBJ2-1	TRBV7-2	-
CASALISSYEQYF	TGTGCCAGCGCCCTGATTAGCTCCTACGAGCAGTACTTC	-	TRBJ2-7	TRBV5-5	-
CASTLAGQGAFGANVLTF	TGTGCCAGCACCCTTGCGGGACAGGGGGCGTTTGGGGCCAACGTCCTGACTTTC	-	TRBJ2-6	TRBV28	TRBD1
CASSSSRTGMQFRQFF	TGTGCCAGCAGCTCCTCCCGGACAGGGATGCAGTTCCGGCAGTTCTTC	-	TRBJ2-1	TRBV11-2	TRBD1
CASSVSDQEYGYTF	TGTGCCAGCAGCGTATCAGACCAGGAATATGGCTACACCTTC	-	TRBJ1-2	TRBV9	-
CASSPRGGRADYEQYF	TGCGCCAGCAGCCCAAGAGGAGGTAGGGCTGACTACGAGCAGTACTTC	-	TRBJ2-7	TRBV5-1	-
CASSPLAGASYEQYF	TGTGCCAGCTCACCGCTTGCGGGCGCTTCCTACGAGCAGTACTTC	-	TRBJ2-7	TRBV18	-
CATQPAGGDGYTF	TGTGCCACCCAGCCGGCAGGGGGTGATGGCTACACCTTC	-	TRBJ1-2	TRBV10-3	TRBD1
CASSLGTYPYNEQFF	TGCGCCAGCTCCCTGGGGACTTATCCGTACAATGAGCAGTTCTTC	-	TRBJ2-1	TRBV10-2	-
CASSLAQQGQVYEQYF	TGCGCCAGCAGCTTGGCCCAGCAGGGGCAAGTGTACGAGCAGTACTTC	-	TRBJ2-7	TRBV5-1	-
CASSQEGTVSGANVLTF	TGCGCCAGCAGCCAAGAGGGGACAGTCTCTGGGGCCAACGTCCTGACTTTC	-	TRBJ2-6	TRBV4-3	TRBD1
CASSVAVTGNTIYF	TGTGCCAGCAGCGTAGCAGTCACTGGAAACACCATATATTTT	-	TRBJ1-3	TRBV9	-
CAIAPGLAGFGAKNIQYF	TGTGCCATCGCCCCGGGACTAGCGGGGTTTGGGGCCAAAAACATTCAGTACTTC	-	TRBJ2-4	TRBV10-3	TRBD2
CAWRGRSNQPQHF	TGTGCCTGGAGGGGGCGAAGCAATCAGCCCCAGCATTTT	-	TRBJ1-5	TRBV30	-
CASSPGTGGSYEQYF	TGTGCCAGCAGCCCCGGGACAGGGGGCTCCTACGAGCAGTACTTC	-	TRBJ2-7	TRBV6-5	TRBD1
CASSSQPGRGEETQYF	TGCGCCAGCAGCTCGCAACCGGGACGCGGGGAAGAGACCCAGTACTTC	once	TRBJ2-5	TRBV5-1	-
CASSGGPGGLWAGELFF	TGTGCCAGCAGCGGAGGGCCGGGGGGGCTTTGGGCCGGGGAGCTGTTTTTT	-	TRBJ2-2	TRBV2	TRBD2
CASSQSAGDGIDF	TGCGCCAGCAGCCAAAGCGCCGGAGACGGAATCGACTTC	-	TRBJ2-7	TRBV4-3	-
CASSLTGGSYNSPLHF	TGTGCCAGTAGTCTCACAGGGGGCTCCTATAATTCACCCCTCCACTTT	-	TRBJ1-6	TRBV19	TRBD1
CASSLTGVQPQHF	TGTGCCAGCAGTCTGACAGGGGTACAGCCCCAGCATTTT	-	TRBJ1-5	TRBV27	TRBD1
CASSFRPRQGDYEQYF	TGTGCCAGCAGCTTCCGGCCGAGACAGGGTGACTACGAGCAGTACTTC	-	TRBJ2-7	TRBV11-1	TRBD1
CASKERGGVGEAFF	TGTGCCAGCAAGGAGAGAGGGGGCGTCGGTGAAGCTTTCTTT	few	TRBJ1-1	TRBV2	TRBD1
CASSSATSGKQYF	TGTGCCAGCAGTTCCGCGACTAGCGGGAAGCAGTACTTC	-	TRBJ2-7	TRBV6-6	TRBD2
CASSLGTADPLHF	TGCGCCAGCAGCTTGGGGACAGCTGATCCCCTCCACTTT	-	TRBJ1-6	TRBV5-1	-